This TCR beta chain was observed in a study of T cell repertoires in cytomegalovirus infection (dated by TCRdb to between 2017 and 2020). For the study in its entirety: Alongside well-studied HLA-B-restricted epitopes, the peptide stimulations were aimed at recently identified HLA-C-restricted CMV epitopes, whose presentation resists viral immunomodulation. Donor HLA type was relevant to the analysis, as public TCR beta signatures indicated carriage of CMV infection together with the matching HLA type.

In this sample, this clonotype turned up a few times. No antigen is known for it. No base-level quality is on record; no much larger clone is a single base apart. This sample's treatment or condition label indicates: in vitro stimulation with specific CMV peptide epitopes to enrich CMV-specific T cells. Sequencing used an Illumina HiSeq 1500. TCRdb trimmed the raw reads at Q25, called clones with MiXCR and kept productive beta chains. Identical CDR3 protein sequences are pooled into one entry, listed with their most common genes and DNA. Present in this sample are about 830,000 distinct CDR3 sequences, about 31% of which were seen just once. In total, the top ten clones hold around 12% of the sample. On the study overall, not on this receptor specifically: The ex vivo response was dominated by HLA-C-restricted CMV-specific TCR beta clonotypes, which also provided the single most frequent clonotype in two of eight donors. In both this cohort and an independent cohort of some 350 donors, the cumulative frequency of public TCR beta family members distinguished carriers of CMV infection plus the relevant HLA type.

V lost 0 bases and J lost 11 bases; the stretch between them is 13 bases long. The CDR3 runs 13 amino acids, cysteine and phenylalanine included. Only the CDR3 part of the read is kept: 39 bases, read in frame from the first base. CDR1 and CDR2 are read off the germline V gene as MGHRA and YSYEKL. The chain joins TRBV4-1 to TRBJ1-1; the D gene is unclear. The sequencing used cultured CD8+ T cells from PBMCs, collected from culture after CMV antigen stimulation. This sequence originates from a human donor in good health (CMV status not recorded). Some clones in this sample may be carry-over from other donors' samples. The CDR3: CASSQDRGNGAFF. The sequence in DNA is TGCGCCAGCAGCCAAGACCGCGGGAACGGGGCTTTCTTT.